These T cell receptor beta chains were read from a single sample in a study of T cells in Graves' hyperthyroidism and ophthalmopathy. TCRdb re-derived calls from the multiplex PCR reads in MiXCR, one entry per CDR3 protein. The sample holds around 600,000 distinct CDR3 sequences, roughly 14% seen once. The sequencing sample was made of blood. These receptors came from a woman in her forties or fifties with Graves' ophthalmopathy. Each CDR3 is given with its conserved first and last residue. The order of the fields is CDR3 length, V gene, clone size, J gene, D gene, CDR3 protein, CDR3 DNA. The D gene is left open where the match is weak. Some rows mark clone size as missing; the rest say once, few, many or name a class of expanded clone.

CDR3 length: 15; V gene: TRBV5-6; clone size: NA; J gene: TRBJ2-2; D gene: NA; CDR3 protein: CASSLAYGNTGELFF; CDR3 DNA: TGTGCCAGCAGCTTGGCTTACGGGAACACCGGGGAGCTGTTTTTT
CDR3 length: 16; V gene: TRBV20-1; clone size: many; J gene: TRBJ2-7; D gene: TRBD2; CDR3 protein: CSASYQLAGESKEQYF; CDR3 DNA: TGCAGTGCTAGTTACCAACTAGCGGGAGAATCTAAAGAGCAGTACTTC
CDR3 length: 15; V gene: TRBV7-9; clone size: many; J gene: TRBJ2-1; D gene: TRBD2; CDR3 protein: CASSPLGSGSDEQFF; CDR3 DNA: TGTGCCAGCAGCCCCTTGGGGAGCGGGAGTGATGAGCAGTTCTTC
CDR3 length: 15; V gene: TRBV28; clone size: NA; J gene: TRBJ2-1; D gene: TRBD1; CDR3 protein: CASSTGTGGRNEQFF; CDR3 DNA: TGTGCCAGCAGTACCGGGACAGGGGGGAGGAATGAGCAGTTCTTC
CDR3 length: 17; V gene: TRBV10-1; clone size: many; J gene: TRBJ2-2; D gene: TRBD2; CDR3 protein: CASSESTSGRATGELFF; CDR3 DNA: TGCGCCAGCAGTGAGTCGACTAGCGGGAGGGCCACCGGGGAGCTGTTTTTT
CDR3 length: 15; V gene: TRBV19; clone size: NA; J gene: TRBJ2-3; D gene: TRBD2; CDR3 protein: CASNSGLAGSDTQYF; CDR3 DNA: TGTGCCAGTAATTCTGGACTAGCGGGGTCGGATACGCAGTATTTT
CDR3 length: 14; V gene: TRBV29-1; clone size: NA; J gene: TRBJ2-5; D gene: NA; CDR3 protein: CSVAIGGVGETQYF; CDR3 DNA: TGCAGCGTTGCAATAGGGGGAGTAGGAGAGACCCAGTACTTC
CDR3 length: 14; V gene: TRBV24-1; clone size: NA; J gene: TRBJ2-1; D gene: NA; CDR3 protein: CATSDVTSYNEQFF; CDR3 DNA: TGTGCCACCAGTGACGTTACTAGTTACAATGAGCAGTTCTTC
CDR3 length: 16; V gene: TRBV15; clone size: few; J gene: TRBJ2-1; D gene: TRBD2; CDR3 protein: CATSRYLAELNNEQFF; CDR3 DNA: TGTGCCACCAGCAGGTACCTAGCGGAGCTGAACAATGAGCAGTTCTTC
CDR3 length: 15; V gene: TRBV6-1; clone size: many; J gene: TRBJ2-7; D gene: NA; CDR3 protein: CASTSATRTAYEQYF; CDR3 DNA: TGTGCCAGCACATCGGCGACCCGGACAGCCTACGAGCAGTACTTC
CDR3 length: 17; V gene: TRBV7-2; clone size: many; J gene: TRBJ2-7; D gene: NA; CDR3 protein: CASSLARLGGGSYEQYF; CDR3 DNA: TGTGCCAGCAGCTTAGCGCGTTTAGGAGGGGGATCCTACGAGCAGTACTTC